Described below is a single T cell receptor (beta chain) sequence and its context. Its specificity is unknown. This entry is derived from a study of cytomegalovirus exposure and HLA in healthy donors. Study-wide context: A previous analysis identified 100 million or so unique TCR beta sequences derived from 180 million or so T cells. Some 85 million unique TCRs, all from HLA-typed donors, were included in an early release of the data. Findings of the study overall: Later work associated around 18,000 TCR beta sequences with HLA alleles at 0.05 false discovery rate. From TCR beta sequences, most subjects' HLA-A and HLA-B alleles were reportedly predicted accurately.

The PCR made use of 60 Vbeta and 13 Jbeta primers. Produced via immunoSEQ multiplex PCR; TCRdb's table is partial and in-frame only. The table lists about 230,000 clones, over 75% of them singletons. CDR3 size: 18 residues. V shed 2 bases, J shed 6 bases, and the junction held 17 bases outside the gene matches. Germline assignment: CDR1 SGHTS and CDR2 YDEGEE. Input material: PBMCs. This sequence originates from a human donor in good health. The rearrangement uses TRBV5-8 and TRBJ2-4; 7 nucleotides align to TRBD2. CDR3 sequence (DNA): TGTGCCAGCAGCTTAACGGCGGGAGCATTGGGGGGAAGAAACATTCAGTACTTC. This translates into CASSLTAGALGGRNIQYF.